Following are 16 T cell receptor beta chains from one sample sequenced in a study of T cell responses to AZD1222 COVID-19 vaccine. Libraries were prepared by immunoSEQ multiplex PCR; TCRdb keeps only in-frame clonotypes and omits some of them. The sample shows under 70,000 clones, approximately 79% of them seen only once. The sequenced sample was peripheral blood, obtained on day 0 of MenACWY control vaccination. These receptors all come from an adult in good health.

The CDR3 region has the DNA TGTGCCATCAGTGAGGGGGGAGGGCTCGATGAGCAGTTCTTC. It yields the protein CAISEGGGLDEQFF. V is TRBV10-3 and J is TRBJ2-1, with 7 bases aligning to TRBD2. The CDR3 sequence is 14 residues long. CDR1 and CDR2 from the germline V gene are ENHRY and SYGVKD. V shed 2 bases, J shed 8 bases, and the junction held 6 bases outside the gene matches.

The chain couples TRBV7-3 to TRBJ1-1; TRBD1 aligns across 9 bases. V lost 5 bases, J lost 1 base, and 5 bases stayed unmatched. CDR3 size: 15 residues. Germline V gene lookup returns CDR1 SGHTA and CDR2 FQGTGA. The CDR3: CASSPRDRANTEAFF. The CDR3 nucleotides read TGTGCCAGCAGCCCTCGGGACAGGGCGAACACTGAAGCTTTCTTT.

The chain has TRBV30 and TRBJ1-2, with D perhaps matching TRBD1 (6 bases). The CDR3 runs to 12 residues. Germline assignment: CDR1 GTSNPN and CDR2 SVGIG (reference sequence). The V gene lost 2 bases and the J gene lost 8 bases, with 12 bases spanning the gap. CDR3 DNA sequence: TGTGCCTGGAGTAGCACAGGGACGGGCTACACCTTC. This encodes CAWSSTGTGYTF.

This clone is a singleton in its sample. CDR3: CASSPAGYEQYF. CDR3 nucleotides: TGTGCCAGCAGCCCGGCAGGGTACGAGCAGTACTTC. The chain employs TRBV7-9 and TRBJ2-7; D might be TRBD1 (5 bases). The germline V gene has CDR1 SEHNR and CDR2 FQNEAQ (reference sequence). V was clipped by 5 bases and J by 4 bases, with 9 bases between them. The CDR3 loop spans 12 amino acids.

V is TRBV30 and J is TRBJ2-5, with 8 bases identical to TRBD1. The CDR3 has 13 amino acids. The germline gives CDR1 GTSNPN, CDR2 SVGIG (reference sequence). Losses at the gene ends were 2 bases for V and 4 bases for J; bases not matched to a gene: 3. The CDR3 sequence is CAWSLGQGETQYF. CDR3 bases: TGTGCCTGGAGTCTCGGACAGGGAGAGACCCAGTACTTC. The full variable domain, its missing parts supplied by reference TRBV30 and TRBJ2-5, is SQTIHQWPATLVQPVGSPLSLECTVEGTSNPNLYWYRQAAGRGLQLLFYSVGIGQISSEVPQNLSASRPQDRQFILSSKKLLLSDSGFYLCAWSLGQGETQYFGPGTRLLVL.

The chain is built from TRBV19 and TRBJ1-5; the match to TRBD1 covers 9 bases. The CDR3 is made up of 17 amino acids. V dropped 1 base and J dropped 6; count of bases not matched to a gene: 10. Germline CDR1 LNHDA, CDR2 SQIVND (reference sequence). DNA for the CDR3: TGTGCCAGTAGTATAGGTAGCGGGACAGGGACGGGTCAGCCCCAGCATTTT. It specifies CASSIGSGTGTGQPQHF.

This clone turned up a few times. The chain employs TRBV5-4 and TRBJ2-5; maybe TRBD1 (6 bases). V was trimmed by 7 bases and J by 2 bases, leaving 12 bases between them. Germline V CDR1 and CDR2: SGHNT, YYREEE (reference sequence). This CDR3 contains 13 residues. As DNA, the CDR3 is TGTGCCAGCGCAGCGGACAGTCAAGAGACCCAGTACTTC. It is translated as CASAADSQETQYF.

The chain uses TRBV3-1 (or the pseudogene TRBV3-2) and TRBJ1-2; tentative D call: TRBD1 (5 bases). V was cut by 9 bases and J by 4 bases, with 9 bases left in between. Germline V gene lookup returns CDR1 LGHDT and CDR2 YNNKEL (reference sequence). The CDR3 runs to 11 residues. Written as DNA, the CDR3 is TGTGCCAGTCAGGGCCCCTATGGCTACACCTTC. Its protein is CASQGPYGYTF.

This rearrangement joins TRBV27 to TRBJ2-3; tentatively, D is TRBD1 (6 bases). The CDR3 totals 16 residues. The V and J ends lost 8 bases and 1 base respectively, with 19 bases between them. Germline loops: CDR1 MNHEY, CDR2 SMNVEV (reference sequence). Here the CDR3 DNA reads TGTGCCAGCGCCCAGACAGGATTTTCTGGCACAGATACGCAGTATTTT. Protein sequence: CASAQTGFSGTDTQYF.

This clone was picked up one time. The genes are TRBV7-9 and TRBJ1-1; D uncertain. CDR1 is SEHNR, CDR2 FQNEAQ, per germline (reference sequence). This CDR3 comprises 14 residues. Between the trimmed V and J ends, which lost 1 base and 7 bases, there was a span of 13 bases. The CDR3 DNA reads TGTGCCAGCAGCTTAGGACTCCCAGGTGATGAAGCTTTCTTT. Its protein is CASSLGLPGDEAFF.

This chain connects TRBV28 to TRBJ1-5; D is ambiguous. V lost 2 bases to trimming and J lost 5 bases, with 4 bases between them. The germline gives CDR1 MDHEN, CDR2 SYDVKM. This CDR3 has 12 residues. The CDR3 protein is CASSLEDQPQHF. The CDR3 nucleotides read TGTGCCAGCAGTTTAGAGGATCAGCCCCAGCATTTT.

The chain has TRBV4-3 and TRBJ2-5, with TRBD2 matching 8 bases. Germline V gene sequence: CDR1 LGHNA, CDR2 YSLEER. CDR3 length equals 15 residues. V gave up 4 bases and J gave up 4 bases; unmatched junction bases: 8. In DNA form, the CDR3 reads TGCGCCAGCAGCCCTGGACTAGCTAGTCTAGAGACCCAGTACTTC. Translated: CASSPGLASLETQYF.

This chain uses TRBV6-1 with TRBJ2-5; D uncertain. This CDR3 region has 13 residues. The V end lost 4 bases, the J end lost 0 bases, and 6 bases lay between the germline ends. Germline V gene lookup returns CDR1 MNHNS and CDR2 SASEGT. Here the CDR3 DNA reads TGTGCCAGCAGTGTTCCGTACCAAGAGACCCAGTACTTC. It specifies CASSVPYQETQYF.

This clone occurred a few times. The chain joins TRBV7-9 to TRBJ1-3, with D maybe TRBD1 (5 bases). The CDR3 is made up of 14 amino acids. Deletions cut 5 bases from V and 4 bases from J, with 12 bases between. CDR1 and CDR2 (germline): SEHNR, FQNEAQ (reference sequence). The CDR3 DNA is TGTGCCAGCAGCCCGCCAGGGTCCGGAAACACCATATATTTT. Translating it yields CASSPPGSGNTIYF.

The V gene is TRBV30, the J gene TRBJ2-7; D is ambiguous. With 4 bases removed from V and 6 bases from J, the gap between germline ends came to 10 bases. CDR1 GTSNPN and CDR2 SVGIG come from the germline V gene (reference sequence). The CDR3 contains 11 residues. CDR3 in amino acids: CAWTGRGEQYF. Written as DNA, the CDR3 is TGTGCCTGGACCGGCCGCGGCGAGCAGTACTTC. Full variable domain (outside the CDR3, taken from reference TRBV30 and TRBJ2-7): SQTIHQWPATLVQPVGSPLSLECTVEGTSNPNLYWYRQAAGRGLQLLFYSVGIGQISSEVPQNLSASRPQDRQFILSSKKLLLSDSGFYLCAWTGRGEQYFGPGTRLTVT.

The chain employs TRBV20-1 and TRBJ1-2; TRBD1 might be the D (6 bases). Germline CDR1 is DFQATT and CDR2 is SNEGSKA (reference sequence). This CDR3 has 11 amino acids. Trimming removed 3 bases from V and 6 bases from J, with 8 bases in between. In DNA form, the CDR3 reads TGCAGTGCTAGGGCAGGGGATGGCTACACCTTC. Translating it yields CSARAGDGYTF.